The 2 T cell receptor beta chains in this list originate from one sample, sequenced in a study of blood T cells in healthy people across ages. Next came a second PCR, run for 7 to 11 cycles, which used a sample-barcoded 5' primer along with a J-beta primer mix. TCRdb reprocessed the 5' RACE reads with MiXCR, giving one entry per CDR3 protein. Here the sample spans about 1.5 million distinct CDR3 sequences, approximately 39% being singletons. Specimen: blood. Receptors originate from a woman aged 18 to 35 in good health.

The gene calls are TRBV3-1 and TRBJ2-6; 11 bases map to TRBD1. V shed 2 bases, J shed 0 bases, and the junction held 6 bases outside the gene matches. This CDR3 is 19 amino acids long. The germline V gene has CDR1 LGHDT and CDR2 YNNKEL (reference sequence). CDR3 nucleotides: TGTGCCAGCAGCCAATCCCGGGACAGGGGGATCTCTGGGGCCAACGTCCTGACTTTC. This translates into CASSQSRDRGISGANVLTF.

This clonotype was seen many times. The chain is built from TRBV9 and TRBJ2-7, with D possibly TRBD2 on 5 matching bases. Germline V lookup: CDR1 SGDLS, CDR2 YYNGEE. The CDR3 has 14 amino acids. Trimming pared 1 base from V and 4 bases from J, leaving 12 bases between. The DNA of the CDR3 is TGTGCCAGCAGCGTATATAGCGCCCCATACGAGCAGTACTTC. It yields the protein CASSVYSAPYEQYF.